Presented here are 9 T cell receptor beta chains from one specimen sequenced in a study of blood T cell repertoires in COVID-19. Assay: immunoSEQ multiplex PCR; the TCRdb copy retains only in-frame clones and omits some. The sample comprises about 180,000 clones, 85% to 90% of which are singletons, and about a fifth rests with the top ten. Source material: peripheral blood. These receptors were collected from a man in his 70s with active or convalescent COVID-19.

This clone came up a few times. The CDR3 loop is CASSLNYRNEQFF. The CDR3 bases are TGCGCCAGCAGCTTGAACTACAGGAATGAGCAGTTCTTC. The rearrangement joins TRBV5-1 to TRBJ2-1; a possible D gene is TRBD1 (5 bases). V shed 1 base and J shed 7 bases, with 9 bases lying between them. CDR3 size: 13 residues. The germline gives CDR1 SGHRS, CDR2 YFSETQ.

The chain employs TRBV12-3 or TRBV12-4 and TRBJ1-2, with TRBD1 as a possible D gene (6 bases). The CDR3 is 12 amino acids. V was shortened by 5 bases and J by 12 bases, with 16 bases between the two germline ends. The CDR3: CASSNLQGRHTF. The CDR3 bases are TGTGCCAGCAGTAATCTTCAGGGGCGGCACACCTTC.

The chain links TRBV11-1 to TRBJ2-5; TRBD1 agrees at 8 bases. The ends lost 3 bases at V and 2 bases at J; junction bases unmatched: 2. Germline assignment: CDR1 SGHAT and CDR2 FQDESV (reference sequence). This CDR3 has 14 amino acids. Written as DNA, the CDR3 is TGTGCCAGCAGCTTTGGGGACAGGCAAGAGACCCAGTACTTC. It translates to CASSFGDRQETQYF.

For the CDR3, the DNA is TGTGCCAGCAGCTTAGCGGGGCTGAACACTGAAGCTTTCTTT. Protein product: CASSLAGLNTEAFF. V usage is TRBV7-8 and J usage is TRBJ1-1, with a tentative D call TRBD1 (5 bases). The ends were cut back, 0 bases at V and 0 bases at J, with 5 bases in the middle. Germline loops: CDR1 SGHVS, CDR2 FQNEAQ. This CDR3 contains 14 residues.

This clone was seen only once. The genes are TRBV11-3 and TRBJ2-2, with D hard to call. This CDR3 is built from 11 residues. CDR1 and CDR2 (germline): SGHNT, YENEEA. Trimming shortened V by 4 bases and J by 7 bases, and 4 bases separated the two germline ends. CDR3: CASSSSGELFF. DNA of the CDR3: TGTGCCAGCAGCTCGAGCGGGGAGCTGTTTTTT. Supplemented by reference TRBV11-3 and TRBJ2-2, the full variable domain reads EAGVVQSPRYKIIEKKQPVAFWCNPISGHNTLYWYLQNLGQGPELLIRYENEEAVDDSQLPKDRFSAERLKGVDSTLKIQPAELGDSAVYLCASSSSGELFFGEGSRLTVL.

The rearrangement links TRBV28 to TRBJ2-7, with D possibly being TRBD1 (7 bases). V was clipped by 9 bases and J by 2 bases, with 17 bases between them. The CDR3 sequence is 14 residues long. Germline lookup yields CDR1 MDHEN and CDR2 SYDVKM. In nucleotides, the CDR3 is TGTGCCAGTAACTCAGGGGGGCAAACCTACGAGCAGTACTTC. Translating it yields CASNSGGQTYEQYF.

The genes are TRBV28 and TRBJ1-5; 8 bases align to TRBD1. The CDR3 has 13 amino acids. The germline CDR1 and CDR2 sequences are MDHEN and SYDVKM. V lost 5 bases and J lost 6; bases outside the gene matches: 3. CDR3 nucleotide sequence: TGTGCCAGCAGTCAGGGGGCTCTTCAGCCCCAGCATTTT. Its protein is CASSQGALQPQHF.

The chain has TRBV5-1 and TRBJ1-1, with TRBD1 as a possible D gene (5 bases). V lost 0 bases and J 7 bases, leaving 16 bases between the germline ends. Per the germline V gene, CDR1 is SGHRS and CDR2 is YFSETQ. This CDR3 region has 15 residues. The CDR3 here is CASSLASSKTVEAFF. CDR3 sequence (DNA): TGCGCCAGCAGCTTGGCCTCCAGCAAGACAGTTGAAGCTTTCTTT.

V is TRBV6-2 or TRBV6-3 and J is TRBJ1-5; unclear D gene. Trimming cost V 6 bases and J 0 bases, with 9 bases left between them. Germline CDR1 is MNHEY and CDR2 is SVGEGT. This CDR3 has 14 amino acids. The DNA for the CDR3 is TGTGCCAGCAGCGACATCTTTAGCAATCAGCCCCAGCATTTT. Its protein is CASSDIFSNQPQHF.